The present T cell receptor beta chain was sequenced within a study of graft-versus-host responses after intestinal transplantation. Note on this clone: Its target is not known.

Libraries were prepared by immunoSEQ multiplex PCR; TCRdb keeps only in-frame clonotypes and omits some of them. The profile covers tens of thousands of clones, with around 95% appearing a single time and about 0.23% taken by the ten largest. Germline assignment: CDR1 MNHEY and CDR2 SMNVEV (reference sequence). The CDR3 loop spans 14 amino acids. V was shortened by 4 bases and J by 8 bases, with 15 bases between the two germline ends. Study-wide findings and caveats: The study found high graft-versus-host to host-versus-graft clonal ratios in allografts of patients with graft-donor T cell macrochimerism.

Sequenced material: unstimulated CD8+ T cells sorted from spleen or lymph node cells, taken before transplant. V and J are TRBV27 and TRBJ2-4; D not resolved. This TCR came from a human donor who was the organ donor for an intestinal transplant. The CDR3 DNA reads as TGTGCCAGCAGTTCAAGTACAGCCGAGGACATTCAGTACTTC. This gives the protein CASSSSTAEDIQYF.